Listed here are 5 T cell receptor beta chains from one sample, sequenced in a study of shared clonotypes between healthy human individuals. Clones were sequenced by immunoSEQ multiplex PCR, and TCRdb holds only the in-frame ones, with some missing. The profile shows approximately 1.5 million clones, 98% of them singletons. Sample: naive CD4+ T cells sorted from blood. Described subset: CD45RA+ positively selected. These receptors were collected from a man in his thirties or forties in good health.

This sequence joins TRBV28 and TRBJ2-1; 10 nucleotides match TRBD2. The CDR3 consists of 13 residues. The germline V gene has CDR1 MDHEN and CDR2 SYDVKM. The V gene end was trimmed by 8 bases and the J gene end by 9 bases; junction bases not matched to a gene: 7. The CDR3 nucleotides are TGTGCCAGCCTCAGCGGGAGGGTGGGTGAGCAGTTCTTC. It translates to CASLSGRVGEQFF. The complete variable domain, with remaining parts taken from reference TRBV28 and TRBJ2-1, reads DVKVTQSSRYLVKRTGEKVFLECVQDMDHENMFWYRQDPGLGLRLIYFSYDVKMKEKGDIPEGYSVSREKKERFSLILESASTNQTSMYLCASLSGRVGEQFFGPGTRLTVL.

The chain is built from TRBV7-9 and TRBJ1-4; 9 bases line up with TRBD1. The junction had 8 bases not matched to a gene; V was cut back by 1 base and J by 5 bases. This CDR3 contains 17 residues. Germline V gene lookup returns CDR1 SEHNR and CDR2 FQNEAQ (reference sequence). The CDR3 is CASSLGRSGTGNEKLFF. The CDR3 nucleotides are TGTGCCAGCAGCTTAGGACGTTCCGGGACAGGGAATGAAAAACTGTTTTTT.

Points on this clone: The sample contains more than one DNA sequence encoding this CDR3. The chain combines TRBV7-9 with TRBJ2-1; 10 positions match TRBD2. The CDR3 consists of 14 residues. Germline loops: CDR1 SEHNR, CDR2 FQNEAQ (reference sequence). V was clipped by 1 base and J by 8 bases; unmatched bases: 2. This chain's CDR3 is CASSLGLAGDEQFF. Written as DNA, the CDR3 is TGTGCCAGCAGCTTAGGCCTAGCGGGAGATGAGCAGTTCTTC. Full variable domain (outside the CDR3, taken from reference TRBV7-9 and TRBJ2-1): DTGVSQNPRHKITKRGQNVTFRCDPISEHNRLYWYRQTLGQGPEFLTYFQNEAQLEKSRLLSDRFSAERPKGSFSTLEIQRTEQGDSAMYLCASSLGLAGDEQFFGPGTRLTVL.

CDR3 in DNA: TGTGCCAGCTCAGACGCAACTTTCGGTGGGTCGTACTTC. Translation: CASSDATFGGSYF. V usage is TRBV18 and J usage is TRBJ2-7; D remains ambiguous. Germline CDR1 and CDR2: KGHSH and LQKENI. V was cut by 5 bases and J by 12 bases, with 20 bases left in between. The CDR3 totals 13 residues. The full variable domain, with the rest looked up from reference TRBV18 and TRBJ2-7, is NAGVMQNPRHLVRRRGQEARLRCSPMKGHSHVYWYRQLPEEGLKFMVYLQKENIIDESGMPKERFSAEFPKEGPSILRIQQVVRGDSAAYFCASSDATFGGSYFGPGTRLTVT.

J is TRBJ2-5 and V is TRBV19; tentatively, D is TRBD1 or TRBD2 (5 bases each). This CDR3 region has 15 residues. Germline-derived CDR1 and CDR2 are LNHDA and SQIVND (reference sequence). The ends were cut back, 6 bases at V and 3 bases at J, with 17 bases in the middle. CDR3 bases: TGTGCCAGTAGCCCGGGACCCGGCACTAAAGAGACCCAGTACTTC. It codes for CASSPGPGTKETQYF.